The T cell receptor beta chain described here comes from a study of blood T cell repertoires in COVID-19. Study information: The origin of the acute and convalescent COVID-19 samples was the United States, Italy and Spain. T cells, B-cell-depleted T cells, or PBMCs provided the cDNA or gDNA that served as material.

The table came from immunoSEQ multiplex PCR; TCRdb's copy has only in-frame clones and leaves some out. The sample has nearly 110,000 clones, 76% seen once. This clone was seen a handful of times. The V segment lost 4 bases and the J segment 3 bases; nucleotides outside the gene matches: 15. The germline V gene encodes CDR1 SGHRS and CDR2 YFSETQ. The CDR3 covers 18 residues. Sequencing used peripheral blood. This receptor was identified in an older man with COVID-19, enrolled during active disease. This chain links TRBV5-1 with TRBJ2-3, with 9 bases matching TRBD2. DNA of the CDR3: TGCGCCAGCAGCGCGCGAAATGGGGCTAGCGGGACAACAGATACGCAGTATTTT. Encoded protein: CASSARNGASGTTDTQYF.